Reported below is one TCR beta chain. Its specificity is not known. This entry comes from a study of T cells expressing NK-cell markers. About the research overall: Within the sequenced cohort of eight donors, seven exhibited HCMV seropositivity and one was seronegative.

Germline values: CDR1 MGHDK, CDR2 SYGVNS. This CDR3 region has 12 residues. TCRdb re-called the 5' RACE reads, yielding one record per CDR3 amino acid sequence without DNA. The sample data list roughly 110,000 distinct CDR3 sequences. Whole-study findings and limits: Where a handful of donors were concerned, these clonotypes also led the CD3+CD56-NKG2C+ fraction.

The receptor's source is a woman between 18 and 69 years old in good health. This chain connects TRBV25-1 to TRBJ1-1. The sequenced sample consisted of blood T cells: a sorted CD56 or NKG2C T cell subset, CD4+ or CD8+ T cells, or bulk PBMC T cells (not recorded which). CDR3 residues: CASSERNTEAFF. The entire variable domain, with the rest obtained from reference TRBV25-1 and TRBJ1-1, is as follows: EADIYQTPRYLVIGTGKKITLECSQTMGHDKMYWYQQDPGMELHLIHYSYGVNSTEKGDLSSESTVSRIRTEHFPLTLESARPSHTSQYLCASSERNTEAFFGQGTRLTVV.